This T cell receptor (beta chain) stems from a study of shared clonotypes between healthy human individuals. Study-level background: CD4 naive and CD4 memory each took three plates per donor, while CD8 naive took two and CD8 memory one. Points from the study as a whole: A reduction in generation probabilities was seen for non-shared clonotypes relative to those shared by all four donors. Read depth was anticipated to influence clonotype sharing among donors.

J gave up 7 bases and V 4 bases, and 11 bases lay outside the gene matches. CDR3 length: 16 residues. Germline V lookup: CDR1 SGHNT, CDR2 YYREEE (reference sequence). This clone was recorded only once. The antigen remains undetermined. The protocol was immunoSEQ multiplex PCR, while the TCRdb copy is restricted to in-frame clones and leaves out a portion. This table has about 1.5 million clones, 95% to 97% appearing once. V usage is TRBV5-4 and J usage is TRBJ1-1, with TRBD1 identical over 12 bases. Specimen: naive CD4+ T cells sorted from blood. Indicated subset: CD45RA+ positively selected. The origin of this receptor is a man aged 25 to 40 in good health. The CDR3 DNA reads TGTGCCAGCAGCCAAGGGACAGGGGGCGTCTTGGGTGAAGCTTTCTTT. Translating it yields CASSQGTGGVLGEAFF. The entire variable domain, with the rest obtained from reference TRBV5-4 and TRBJ1-1, is as follows: ETGVTQSPTHLIKTRGQQVTLRCSSQSGHNTVSWYQQALGQGPQFIFQYYREEENGRGNFPPRFSGLQFPNYSSELNVNALELDDSALYLCASSQGTGGVLGEAFFGQGTRLTVV.